The 2 T cell receptor beta chains reported below all come from one sample, sequenced in a study of blood T cell repertoires in COVID-19. Sequencing was performed with immunoSEQ multiplex PCR; in TCRdb, only in-frame clones are kept and a portion is missing. Among about 130,000 clones listed, around 81% were seen once. The sequenced sample consisted of peripheral blood. Receptors originate from a woman between 45 and 60 years old with acute or convalescent COVID-19.

This clone came up once. The J gene is TRBJ2-2, the V gene TRBV27; 9 bases agree with TRBD2. The CDR3 totals 16 residues. From germline, CDR1 is MNHEY and CDR2 SMNVEV (reference sequence). The junction had 9 bases not matched to a gene; V was cut back by 7 bases and J by 3 bases. The CDR3 DNA follows: TGTGCCAGCACCCCCTCGGTAGCGGGAGACACCGGGGAGCTGTTTTTT. It codes for CASTPSVAGDTGELFF.

The rearrangement links TRBV3-1 (or the pseudogene TRBV3-2) to TRBJ1-1, with 7 bases matching TRBD1. There are 15 residues in the CDR3. V lost 6 bases to trimming and J lost 5 bases; unmatched junction nucleotides: 12. Germline loops: CDR1 LGHDT, CDR2 YNNKEL (reference sequence). The CDR3 sequence: CASRRTGVKGTEAFF. DNA for the CDR3: TGTGCCAGCAGGCGCACAGGGGTGAAAGGGACTGAAGCTTTCTTT.